The 18 T cell receptor beta chains below come from one sample, sequenced in a study of cytomegalovirus exposure and HLA in healthy donors. The PCR used 60 Vbeta and 13 Jbeta primers. Generated by immunoSEQ multiplex PCR, the TCRdb table keeps only in-frame clones and is missing some. The sample consists of 150,000 to 200,000 clones, about four fifths of them appearing once. Sequenced: PBMCs. All receptors come from a woman aged 50 to 65 in good health and CMV-seronegative.

The V gene is TRBV7-8, the J gene TRBJ1-2; 7 bases line up with TRBD1. The CDR3 sequence is 14 residues long. Trimming removed 2 bases from V and 3 bases from J; junction bases left unmatched: 3. In germline, CDR1 is SGHVS, CDR2 FQNEAQ. The CDR3 bases are TGTGCCAGCAGCTTATTAGGGGGCGACTATGGCTACACCTTC. Protein product: CASSLLGGDYGYTF.

V and J are TRBV19 and TRBJ1-5; D ambiguous. Germline CDR1 is LNHDA and CDR2 is SQIVND (reference sequence). Trimming took 8 bases from V and 2 from J, leaving 16 bases between them. This CDR3 region has 15 residues. The CDR3 is CASVAYGGGNQPQHF. CDR3 nucleotide sequence: TGTGCCAGTGTTGCCTACGGCGGAGGCAATCAGCCCCAGCATTTT.

The chain joins TRBV19 to TRBJ2-3; 9 bases are shared with TRBD1. There are 16 residues in the CDR3. The germline V gene encodes CDR1 LNHDA and CDR2 SQIVND (reference sequence). V lost 5 bases and J lost 1; bases outside the gene matches: 7. The CDR3 loop reads CASSGGQGGGTDTQYF. CDR3 nucleotides: TGTGCCAGTAGTGGGGGACAGGGAGGAGGCACAGATACGCAGTATTTT. The whole variable domain, remainder taken from reference TRBV19 and TRBJ2-3, is DGGITQSPKYLFRKEGQNVTLSCEQNLNHDAMYWYRQDPGQGLRLIYYSQIVNDFQKGDIAEGYSVSREKKESFPLTVTSAQKNPTAFYLCASSGGQGGGTDTQYFGPGTRLTVL.

V gene TRBV7-2 combines with J gene TRBJ2-3; the match to TRBD1 covers 7 bases. The germline V gene has CDR1 SGHTA and CDR2 FQGNSA. J lost 0 bases, V lost 5 bases, and 8 bases had no gene match. The length of the CDR3 is 16 residues. The CDR3 DNA reads TGTGCCAGCAGCATCGACAGGGCCTCTAGCACAGATACGCAGTATTTT. This encodes CASSIDRASSTDTQYF.

This chain joins TRBV28 and TRBJ2-2, with 10 bases identical to TRBD2. Germline-derived CDR1 and CDR2 are MDHEN and SYDVKM. The CDR3 contains 22 residues. Unmatched junction bases numbered 19, after V lost 0 bases and J lost 3 bases. CDR3 in DNA: TGTGCCAGCAGTTTATGGAATTGGGGGGCAGCTAGCGGGAGAGACGACACCGGGGAGCTGTTTTTT. Its protein product is CASSLWNWGAASGRDDTGELFF.

The chain couples TRBV11-3 to TRBJ2-7, with a tentative D call TRBD1 (7 bases). The V and J ends lost 1 base and 5 bases respectively, with 12 bases between them. The germline CDR1 and CDR2 sequences are SGHNT and YENEEA. CDR3 size: 14 residues. In DNA form, the CDR3 reads TGTGCCAGCAGCTTAGGTGACAGGGAGGACGAGCAGTACTTC. This translates into CASSLGDREDEQYF.

This clone was detected only once. The J gene is TRBJ1-4, the V gene TRBV4-3, with D perhaps matching TRBD1 (6 bases). V lost 0 bases and J 8 bases, leaving 19 bases between the germline ends. Germline V gene sequence: CDR1 LGHNA, CDR2 YSLEER. This CDR3 is built from 17 residues. CDR3 DNA sequence: TGCGCCAGCAGCCAAGATTTGGGGGCGGGTGGGGCCGAAAAACTGTTTTTT. Amino acids: CASSQDLGAGGAEKLFF.

The chain uses TRBV5-1 and TRBJ2-1, with TRBD1 identical over 7 bases. The CDR3 is made up of 13 amino acids. In germline, CDR1 is SGHRS, CDR2 YFSETQ. With 7 bases clipped from V and 8 bases from J, the junction kept 9 bases outside the gene matches. CDR3 in amino acids: CASGRQGLDEQFF. In DNA form, the CDR3 reads TGCGCCAGCGGGCGACAGGGTTTGGATGAGCAGTTCTTC. Full variable domain (remainder filled in from reference TRBV5-1 and TRBJ2-1): KAGVTQTPRYLIKTRGQQVTLSCSPISGHRSVSWYQQTPGQGLQFLFEYFSETQRNKGNFPGRFSGRQFSNSRSEMNVSTLELGDSALYLCASGRQGLDEQFFGPGTRLTVL.

CDR3 amino acids: CASTARRGNTEAFF. CDR3 sequence (DNA): TGTGCCAGCACCGCTCGGCGAGGGAACACTGAAGCTTTCTTT. The rearrangement links TRBV2 to TRBJ1-1; no firm D call. There are 14 residues in the CDR3. Germline CDR1 reads SNHLY; CDR2 reads FYNNEI. V lost 7 bases, J lost 1 base, and 13 bases lay in between.

The chain links TRBV20-1 to TRBJ2-4, with a possible D match to TRBD1 (5 bases). The germline V and J ends were trimmed by 4 bases and 10 bases, with 11 bases remaining between them. CDR1 and CDR2 (germline): DFQATT, SNEGSKA (reference sequence). This CDR3 has 11 amino acids. CDR3 bases: TGCAGTGCTAAGACAGCCGAAATTCAGTACTTC. Translation gives CSAKTAEIQYF.

The gene calls are TRBV28 and TRBJ1-3, with D tentatively TRBD1 (5 bases). Trimming took 3 bases from V and 4 from J, leaving 7 bases between them. This CDR3 contains 13 residues. Germline CDR1 MDHEN, CDR2 SYDVKM. The CDR3 loop is CASSLPGGNTIYF. In DNA, the CDR3 is TGTGCCAGCAGTTTGCCAGGGGGAAACACCATATATTTT.

This chain joins TRBV19 and TRBJ2-2; 10 nucleotides match TRBD1. Germline assignment: CDR1 LNHDA and CDR2 SQIVND (reference sequence). CDR3 length equals 13 residues. The ends lost 9 bases at V and 5 bases at J; junction bases unmatched: 3. The CDR3 loop is CARTGGGTGELFF. For the CDR3, the DNA is TGTGCCAGGACAGGGGGCGGAACCGGGGAGCTGTTTTTT.

The chain employs TRBV6-5 and TRBJ2-5, with 8 bases lining up with TRBD2. The CDR3 has 15 amino acids. V lost 6 bases to trimming and J lost 2 bases; unmatched junction nucleotides: 8. CDR1 and CDR2 from the germline V gene are MNHEY and SVGAGI. CDR3 residues: CASRITSGEQETQYF. CDR3 nucleotide sequence: TGTGCCAGCAGAATCACTAGCGGAGAGCAAGAGACCCAGTACTTC.

As for this clone: This likely traces to a read error, being one base from a far larger clone. The sample carries other DNA sequences with the same CDR3. The V call is TRBV27, the J call TRBJ1-5; D may be TRBD1 (6 bases). CDR1 and CDR2 from the germline V gene are MNHEY and SMNVEV (reference sequence). This CDR3 region has 14 residues. The CDR3 region has the DNA TGTGCCAGCAGTTTAGGCCAGGGGATTCAGCCCCAACATTTT. Translated: CASSLGQGIQPQHF.

V usage is TRBV5-1 and J usage is TRBJ2-3; D is ambiguous. Germline V gene sequence: CDR1 SGHRS, CDR2 YFSETQ. The CDR3 loop spans 15 amino acids. V lost 6 bases and J 2 bases, leaving 16 bases between the germline ends. The CDR3 DNA follows: TGCGCCAGCAAAAGCAACTATCTCGACACAGATACGCAGTATTTT. Protein sequence: CASKSNYLDTDTQYF.

The CDR3 is CASSDLTGAVSTQYF. CDR3 nucleotide sequence: TGTGCCAGCAGTGATTTGACGGGAGCGGTTTCTACGCAGTATTTT. The V and J genes are TRBV25-1 and TRBJ2-3; possible D gene TRBD2, 6 bases. CDR3 size: 15 residues. Trimming cost V 3 bases and J 8 bases, with 18 bases left between them. Germline CDR1 MGHDK, CDR2 SYGVNS.

The rearrangement links TRBV6-1 to TRBJ2-3; the D gene is possibly TRBD2 (6 bases). The CDR3 runs 12 residues. V dropped 7 bases and J dropped 4 bases, with 9 bases sitting between them. Germline V CDR1 and CDR2: MNHNS, SASEGT. CDR3 protein: CASTGGADTQYF. The DNA of the CDR3 is TGTGCCAGCACCGGGGGAGCAGATACGCAGTATTTT.

The CDR3 here is CASSQTLPGLFYNEQFF. The CDR3 region has the DNA TGCGCCAGCAGCCAGACTTTACCGGGACTCTTTTACAATGAGCAGTTCTTC. V gene TRBV4-1 combines with J gene TRBJ2-1, with a possible D match to TRBD2 (6 bases). Germline CDR1 reads MGHRA; CDR2 reads YSYEKL. The CDR3 sequence is 17 residues long. With 3 bases removed from V and 4 bases from J, the gap between germline ends came to 19 bases.